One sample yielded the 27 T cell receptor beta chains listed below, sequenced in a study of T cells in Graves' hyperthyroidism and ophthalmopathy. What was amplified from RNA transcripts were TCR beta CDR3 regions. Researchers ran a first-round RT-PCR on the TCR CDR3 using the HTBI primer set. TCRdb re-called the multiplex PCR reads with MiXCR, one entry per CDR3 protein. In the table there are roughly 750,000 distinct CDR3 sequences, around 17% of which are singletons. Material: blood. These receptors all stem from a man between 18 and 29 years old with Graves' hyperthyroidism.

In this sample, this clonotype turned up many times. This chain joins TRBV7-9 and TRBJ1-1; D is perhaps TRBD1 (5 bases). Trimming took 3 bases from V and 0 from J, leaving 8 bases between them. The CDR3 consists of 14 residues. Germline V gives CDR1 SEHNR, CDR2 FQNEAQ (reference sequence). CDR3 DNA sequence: TGTGCCAGCAGCTTCCAGGGCGTGAACACTGAAGCTTTCTTT. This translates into CASSFQGVNTEAFF.

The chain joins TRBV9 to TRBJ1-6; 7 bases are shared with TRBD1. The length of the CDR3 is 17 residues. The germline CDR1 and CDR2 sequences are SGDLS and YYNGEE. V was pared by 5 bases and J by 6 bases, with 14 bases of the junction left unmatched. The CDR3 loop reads CASSPRTGSPSNSPLHF. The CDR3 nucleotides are TGTGCCAGCAGTCCACGGACAGGCTCCCCAAGTAATTCACCCCTCCACTTT.

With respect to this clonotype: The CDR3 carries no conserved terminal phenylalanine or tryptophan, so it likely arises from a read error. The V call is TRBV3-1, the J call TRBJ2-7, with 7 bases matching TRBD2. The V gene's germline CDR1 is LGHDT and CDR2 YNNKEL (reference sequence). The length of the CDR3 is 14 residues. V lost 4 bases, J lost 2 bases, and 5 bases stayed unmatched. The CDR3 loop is CASSLMTSPYEQYL. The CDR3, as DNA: TGTGCCAGCAGCCTAATGACTAGCCCCTACGAGCAGTACCTC.

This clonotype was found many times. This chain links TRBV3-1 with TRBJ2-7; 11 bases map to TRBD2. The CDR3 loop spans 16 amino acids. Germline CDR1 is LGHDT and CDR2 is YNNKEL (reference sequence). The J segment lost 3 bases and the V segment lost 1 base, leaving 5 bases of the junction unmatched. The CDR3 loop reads CASSQGASGRRYEQYF. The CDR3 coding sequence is TGTGCCAGCAGCCAAGGGGCTAGCGGGAGGCGCTACGAGCAGTACTTC.

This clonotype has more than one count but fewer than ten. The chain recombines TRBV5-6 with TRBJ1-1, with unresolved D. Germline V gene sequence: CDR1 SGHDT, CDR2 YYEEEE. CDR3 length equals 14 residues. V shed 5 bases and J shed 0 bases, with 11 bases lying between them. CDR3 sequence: CASSSVGMNTEAFF. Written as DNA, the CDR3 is TGTGCCAGCAGTTCGGTGGGGATGAACACTGAAGCTTTCTTT.

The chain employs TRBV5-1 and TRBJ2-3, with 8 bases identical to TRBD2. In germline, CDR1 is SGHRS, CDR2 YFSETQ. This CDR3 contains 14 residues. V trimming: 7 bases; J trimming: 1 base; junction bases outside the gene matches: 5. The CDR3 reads CASLAGGGTDTQYF. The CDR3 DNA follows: TGCGCCAGCCTCGCCGGGGGGGGCACAGATACGCAGTATTTT.

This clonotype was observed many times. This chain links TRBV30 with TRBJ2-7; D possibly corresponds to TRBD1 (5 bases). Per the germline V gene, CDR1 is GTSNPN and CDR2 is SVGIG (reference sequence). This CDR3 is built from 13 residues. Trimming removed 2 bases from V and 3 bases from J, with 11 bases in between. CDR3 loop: CAWSTGHYYEQYF. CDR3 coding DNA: TGTGCCTGGAGTACAGGTCACTACTACGAGCAGTACTTC.

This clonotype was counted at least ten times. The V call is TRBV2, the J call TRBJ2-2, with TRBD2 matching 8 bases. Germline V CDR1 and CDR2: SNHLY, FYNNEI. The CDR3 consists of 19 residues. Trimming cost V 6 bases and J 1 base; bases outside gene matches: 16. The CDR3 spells CASSHRIAGRAGNTGELFF. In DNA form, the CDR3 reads TGTGCCAGCAGCCACCGGATAGCGGGGAGGGCCGGGAACACCGGGGAGCTGTTTTTT.

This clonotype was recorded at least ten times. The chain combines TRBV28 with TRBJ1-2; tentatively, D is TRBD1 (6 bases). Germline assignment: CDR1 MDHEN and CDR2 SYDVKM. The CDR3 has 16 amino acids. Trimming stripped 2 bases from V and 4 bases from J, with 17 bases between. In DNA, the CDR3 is TGTGCCAGCAGTTTACCTGAACTACAGGGAGTCTATGGCTACACCTTC. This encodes CASSLPELQGVYGYTF.

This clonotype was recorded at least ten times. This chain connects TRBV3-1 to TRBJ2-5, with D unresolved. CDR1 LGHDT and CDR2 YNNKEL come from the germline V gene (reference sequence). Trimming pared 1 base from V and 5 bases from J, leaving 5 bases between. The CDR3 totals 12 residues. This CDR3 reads CASSQVGETQYF. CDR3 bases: TGTGCCAGCAGCCAAGTGGGTGAGACCCAGTACTTC.

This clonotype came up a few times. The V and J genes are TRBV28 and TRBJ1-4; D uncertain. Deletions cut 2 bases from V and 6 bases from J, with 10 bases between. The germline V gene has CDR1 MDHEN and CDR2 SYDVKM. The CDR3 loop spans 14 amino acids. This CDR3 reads CASSLRAEDEKLFF. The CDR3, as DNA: TGTGCCAGCAGTTTACGGGCAGAGGATGAAAAACTGTTTTTT.

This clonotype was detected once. The DNA of the CDR3 is TGTGCCAGTGGGGGCGGGACAGGTTCATATGAGCAGTTCTTC. Protein: CASGGGTGSYEQFF. V and J are TRBV28 and TRBJ2-1; 8 bases are a match to TRBD1. The CDR3 extends over 14 amino acids. J lost 8 bases, V lost 9 bases, and 12 bases had no gene match. Germline values: CDR1 MDHEN, CDR2 SYDVKM.

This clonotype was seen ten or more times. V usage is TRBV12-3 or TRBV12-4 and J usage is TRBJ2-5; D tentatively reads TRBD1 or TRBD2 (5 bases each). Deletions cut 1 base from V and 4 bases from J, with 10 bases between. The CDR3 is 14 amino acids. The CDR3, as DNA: TGTGCCAGCAGTTTAGTTGGGGGTAGAGAGACCCAGTACTTC. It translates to CASSLVGGRETQYF.

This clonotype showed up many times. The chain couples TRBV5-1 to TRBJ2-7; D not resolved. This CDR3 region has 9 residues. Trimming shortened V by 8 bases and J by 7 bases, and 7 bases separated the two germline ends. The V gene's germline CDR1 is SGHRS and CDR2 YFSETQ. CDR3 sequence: CARAAEQYF. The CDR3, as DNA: TGCGCCAGGGCGGCGGAGCAGTACTTC.

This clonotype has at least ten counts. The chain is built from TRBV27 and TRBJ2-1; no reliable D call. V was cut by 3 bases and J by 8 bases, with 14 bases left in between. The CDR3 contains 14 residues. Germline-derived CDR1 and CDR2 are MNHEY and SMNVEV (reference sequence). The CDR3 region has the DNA TGTGCCAGCAGTTTTATTGCAGCTTACGATGAGCAGTTCTTC. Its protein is CASSFIAAYDEQFF.

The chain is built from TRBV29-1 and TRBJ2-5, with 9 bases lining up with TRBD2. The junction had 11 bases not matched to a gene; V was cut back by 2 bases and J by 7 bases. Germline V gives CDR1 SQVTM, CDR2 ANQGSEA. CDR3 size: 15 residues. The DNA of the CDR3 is TGCAGCGTTGAACCTGGGGCGGGAGGGCTAGGGACCCAGTACTTC. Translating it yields CSVEPGAGGLGTQYF. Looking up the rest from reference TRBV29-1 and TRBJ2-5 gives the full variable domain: SAVISQKPSRDICQRGTSLTIQCQVDSQVTMMFWYRQQPGQSLTLIATANQGSEATYESGFVIDKFPISRPNLTFSTLTVSNMSPEDSSIYLCSVEPGAGGLGTQYFGPGTRLLVL.

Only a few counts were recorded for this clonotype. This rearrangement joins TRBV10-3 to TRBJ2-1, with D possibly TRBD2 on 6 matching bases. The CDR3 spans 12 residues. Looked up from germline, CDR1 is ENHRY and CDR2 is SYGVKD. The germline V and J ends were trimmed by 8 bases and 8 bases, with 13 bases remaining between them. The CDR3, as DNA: TGTGCCATCTCCCTGGGGGGAGATGAGCAGTTCTTC. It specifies CAISLGGDEQFF.

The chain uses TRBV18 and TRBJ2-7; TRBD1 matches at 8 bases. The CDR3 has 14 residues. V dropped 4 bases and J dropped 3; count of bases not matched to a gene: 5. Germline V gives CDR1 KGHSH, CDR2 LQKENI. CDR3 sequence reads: CASSLADRDYEQYF. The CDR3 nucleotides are TGTGCCAGCTCACTCGCGGACAGGGACTACGAGCAGTACTTC. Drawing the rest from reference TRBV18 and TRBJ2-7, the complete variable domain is NAGVMQNPRHLVRRRGQEARLRCSPMKGHSHVYWYRQLPEEGLKFMVYLQKENIIDESGMPKERFSAEFPKEGPSILRIQQVVRGDSAAYFCASSLADRDYEQYFGPGTRLTVT.

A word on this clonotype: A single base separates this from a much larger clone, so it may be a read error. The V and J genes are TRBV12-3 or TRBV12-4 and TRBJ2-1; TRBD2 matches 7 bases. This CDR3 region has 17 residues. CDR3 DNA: TGTGCCAGCAGCCCACGTGAGGGGAGGGTATCCTACAATGAGCAGCTCTTC. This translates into CASSPREGRVSYNEQLF.

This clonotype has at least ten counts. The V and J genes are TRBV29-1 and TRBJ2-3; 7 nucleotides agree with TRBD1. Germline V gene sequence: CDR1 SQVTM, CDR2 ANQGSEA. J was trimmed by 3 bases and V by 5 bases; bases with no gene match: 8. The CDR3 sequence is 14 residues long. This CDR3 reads CSVITGDGTDTQYF. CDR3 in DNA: TGCAGCGTTATCACAGGGGATGGGACAGATACGCAGTATTTT.

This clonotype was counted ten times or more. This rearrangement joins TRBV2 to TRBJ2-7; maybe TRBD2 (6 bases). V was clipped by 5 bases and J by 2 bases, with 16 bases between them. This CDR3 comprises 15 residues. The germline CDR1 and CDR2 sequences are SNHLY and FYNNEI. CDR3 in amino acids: CASSFPGERTYEQYF. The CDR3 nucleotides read TGTGCCAGCAGTTTCCCGGGGGAGCGGACCTACGAGCAGTACTTC.

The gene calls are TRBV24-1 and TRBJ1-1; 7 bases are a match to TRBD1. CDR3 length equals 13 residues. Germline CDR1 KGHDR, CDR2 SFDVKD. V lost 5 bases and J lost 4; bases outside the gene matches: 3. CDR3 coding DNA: TGTGCCACCAGTGCGACAGGGTCCACTGAAGCTTTCTTT. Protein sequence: CATSATGSTEAFF.

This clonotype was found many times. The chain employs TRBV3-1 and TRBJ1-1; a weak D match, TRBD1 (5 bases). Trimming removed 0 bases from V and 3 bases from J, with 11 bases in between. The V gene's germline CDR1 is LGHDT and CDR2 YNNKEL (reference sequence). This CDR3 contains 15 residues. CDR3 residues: CASSQDRGGDTEAFF. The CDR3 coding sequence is TGTGCCAGCAGCCAAGATCGGGGAGGGGACACTGAAGCTTTCTTT.

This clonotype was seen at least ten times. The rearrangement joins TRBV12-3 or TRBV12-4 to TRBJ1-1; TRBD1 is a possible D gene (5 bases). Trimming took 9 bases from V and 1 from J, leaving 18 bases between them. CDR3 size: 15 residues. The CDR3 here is CASTRGGNTNTEAFF. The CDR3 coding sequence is TGTGCCAGTACCCGGGGGGGGAATACGAACACTGAAGCTTTCTTT.

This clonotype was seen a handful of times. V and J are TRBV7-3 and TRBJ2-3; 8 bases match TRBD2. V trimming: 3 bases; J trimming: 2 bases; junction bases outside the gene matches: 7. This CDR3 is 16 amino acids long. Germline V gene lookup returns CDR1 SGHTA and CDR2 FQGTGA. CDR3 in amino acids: CASSFGGTRITDTQYF. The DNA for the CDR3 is TGTGCCAGCAGCTTCGGGGGGACTAGGATCACAGATACGCAGTATTTT.

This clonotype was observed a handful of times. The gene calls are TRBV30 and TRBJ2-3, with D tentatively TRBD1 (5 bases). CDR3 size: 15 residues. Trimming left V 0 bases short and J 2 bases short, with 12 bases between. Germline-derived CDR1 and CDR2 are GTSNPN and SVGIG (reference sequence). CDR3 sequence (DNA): TGTGCCTGGAGTGTACAGGTTATGCCCACAGATACGCAGTATTTT. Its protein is CAWSVQVMPTDTQYF.

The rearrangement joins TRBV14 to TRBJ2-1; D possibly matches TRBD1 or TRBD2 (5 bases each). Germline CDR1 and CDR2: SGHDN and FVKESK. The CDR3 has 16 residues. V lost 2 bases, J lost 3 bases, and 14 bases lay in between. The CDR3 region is CASSQPPGTSYNEQFF. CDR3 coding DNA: TGTGCCAGCAGCCAACCCCCCGGGACGAGCTACAATGAGCAGTTCTTC.